This paragraph covers one TCR beta chain sequence. Its antigen specificity is not known. One base away there is no much larger clone; base qualities are not given. The immunoSEQ assay amplified TCRB CDR3 regions from roughly 2 micrograms of genomic DNA, or from all available DNA when less than that amount was available. For multiplex PCR, 60 forward primers for TCR V beta segments and 13 reverse primers for J beta segments were used. To estimate the number of reads per starting template, synthetic control templates were added to each sample at limiting dilution. The Illumina HiSeq System generated 87 bp sequencing reads. Per the source publication's procedure: PCR and sequencing errors were removed by a nearest neighbor algorithm that merged closely related sequences. TCR overlap was defined as the percentage of unique tumor TCR beta sequences that were also present in the same patient's peripheral blood. The table was pulled from immuneACCESS by TCRdb, which kept in-frame rearrangements only. Such tables lose some clones; where checked, under half of the loss comes from unresolved V genes, and the rest has no known cause. V and J calls and clone size are given by that table; D and trimming were obtained from the DNA. The sample data list 80,000 to 100,000 clones, and roughly 83% of these were observed just once. Approximately 6% of the sample is taken by the ten largest.

Trimming accounts for 3 bases at V and 6 bases at J, while the number of junction bases matched to no gene is 3. Sequences SNHLY (CDR1) and FYNNEI (CDR2) are obtained from the germline V gene. The CDR3 goes from the cysteine to the phenylalanine over 15 residues. The retained sequence is limited to the CDR3, 45 bases, with the frame set at the first base. This record belongs to a study of glioma-infiltrating T cells after dendritic cell vaccination listed by TCRdb under 2016. Background for the entire study: Of the approximately 15 glioblastoma patients in the cohort, all drawn from Phase I and II dendritic cell vaccination trials, 9 were newly diagnosed and 6 had recurrent disease. To make the vaccine, monocyte-derived dendritic cells were cultured for approximately 7 days with IL-4 and GM-CSF and then pulsed overnight with autologous tumor lysate. Deep sequencing of TCR beta CDR3 regions was used to quantify tumor-infiltrating lymphocyte content and compare tumor and blood repertoires in dendritic cell-vaccinated glioblastoma patients. Autologous tumor lysate-pulsed dendritic cell vaccination was administered to the patients between about 2002 and 2013. Patients received three intradermal dendritic cell vaccine injections at biweekly intervals in the arm below the axilla. Survival after dendritic cell vaccination was correlated with TCR sequencing metrics such as TIL content and the overlap between tumor and blood repertoires.

Patients were selected on the basis of adequate residual fresh-frozen tumor tissue and more than two years of available survival data. None of the glioblastoma patients carried an isocitrate dehydrogenase mutation, although molecular status otherwise varied. PBMC were collected before vaccination, two weeks after the third vaccination, and at tumor progression if progression occurred. The Qiagen DNeasy Blood extraction Kit was used to extract genomic DNA. Results the study describes overall, beyond this receptor: The cohort was small and heterogeneous, few patients had complete blood and tumor sets, and even fewer had initial-recurrent tumor pairs. The response model built on TCR overlap across three groups was characterized as speculative, with prospective validation still needed. No direct relationship between TCR clonality and survival was found, suggesting a diverse polyclonal response may matter. After dendritic cell vaccination, a higher estimated pretreatment TIL content predicted longer time to progression and longer overall survival.

Sequencing used blood, obtained before dendritic cell vaccination. The clonotype originates from a human donor with glioblastoma. The chain was built from TRBV2 and TRBJ2-3; 13 central bases correspond to TRBD2. The CDR3: CASSEGLAGPDTQYF. The nucleotide sequence reads TGTGCCAGCAGTGAGGGACTAGCGGGACCCGATACGCAGTATTTT.